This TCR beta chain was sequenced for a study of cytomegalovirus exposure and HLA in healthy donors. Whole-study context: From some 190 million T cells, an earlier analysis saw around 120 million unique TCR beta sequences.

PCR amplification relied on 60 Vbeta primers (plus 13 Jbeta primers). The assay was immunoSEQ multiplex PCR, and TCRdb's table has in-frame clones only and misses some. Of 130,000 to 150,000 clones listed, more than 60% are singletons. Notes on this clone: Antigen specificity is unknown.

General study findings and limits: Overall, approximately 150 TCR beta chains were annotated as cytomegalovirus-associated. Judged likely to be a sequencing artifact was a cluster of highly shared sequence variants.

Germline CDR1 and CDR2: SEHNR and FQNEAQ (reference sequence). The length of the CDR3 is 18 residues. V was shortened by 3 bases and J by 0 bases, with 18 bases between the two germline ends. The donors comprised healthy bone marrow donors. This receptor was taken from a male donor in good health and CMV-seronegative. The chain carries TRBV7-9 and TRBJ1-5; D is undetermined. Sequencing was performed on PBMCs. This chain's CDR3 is CASSLADGDLYSNQPQHF. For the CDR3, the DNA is TGTGCCAGCAGCTTGGCGGACGGGGATCTCTATAGCAATCAGCCCCAGCATTTT.